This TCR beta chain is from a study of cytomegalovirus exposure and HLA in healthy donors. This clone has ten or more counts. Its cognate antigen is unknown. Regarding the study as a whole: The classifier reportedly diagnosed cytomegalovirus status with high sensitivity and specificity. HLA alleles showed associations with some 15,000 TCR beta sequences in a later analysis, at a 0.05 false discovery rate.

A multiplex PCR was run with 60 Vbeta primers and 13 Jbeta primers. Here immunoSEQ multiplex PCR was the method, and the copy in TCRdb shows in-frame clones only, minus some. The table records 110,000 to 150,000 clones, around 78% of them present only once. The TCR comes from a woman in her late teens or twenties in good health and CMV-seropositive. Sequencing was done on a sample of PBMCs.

The CDR3 reads CAWSTGDSPYEQYF. The CDR3 bases are TGTGCCTGGAGTACGGGGGACAGCCCCTACGAGCAGTACTTC. This chain links TRBV30 with TRBJ2-7; D perhaps matches TRBD1 (7 bases). With 2 bases removed from V and 2 bases from J, the gap between germline ends came to 13 bases. CDR3 length equals 14 residues. Germline CDR1 GTSNPN, CDR2 SVGIG (reference sequence).